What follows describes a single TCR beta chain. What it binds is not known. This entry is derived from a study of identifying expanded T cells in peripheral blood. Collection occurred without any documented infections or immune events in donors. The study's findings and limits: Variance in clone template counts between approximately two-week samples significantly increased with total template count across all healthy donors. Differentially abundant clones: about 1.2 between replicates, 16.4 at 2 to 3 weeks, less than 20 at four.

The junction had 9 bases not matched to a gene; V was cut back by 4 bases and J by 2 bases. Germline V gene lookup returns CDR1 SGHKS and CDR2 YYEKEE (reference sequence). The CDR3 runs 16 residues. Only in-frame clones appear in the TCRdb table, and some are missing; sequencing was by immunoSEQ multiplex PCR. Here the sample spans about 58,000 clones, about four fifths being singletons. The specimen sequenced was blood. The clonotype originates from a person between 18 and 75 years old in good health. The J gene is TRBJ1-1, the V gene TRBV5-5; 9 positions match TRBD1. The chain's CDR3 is CASSPATGGFNTEAFF. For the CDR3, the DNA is TGTGCCAGCAGCCCGGCGACAGGGGGATTCAACACTGAAGCTTTCTTT.